Listed below are T cell receptor beta chains from one sample, sequenced in a study of blood T cell repertoires in COVID-19. Using immunoSEQ multiplex PCR, the repertoire was profiled, and TCRdb retains in-frame clones only, with some absent. The data show about 180,000 clones, around 79% seen once. The sequenced sample consisted of peripheral blood. These receptors originate from a woman between 65 and 79 years old with acute or convalescent COVID-19. The CDR3 runs from the conserved cysteine through the conserved F or W. The D gene is left open where the match is weak. Size is stated for part of the rows, as once, few or many counts, or as a class when the clone is expanded.

TGTGCCAGTAGTTCTGGACTAGAGATTGAGCAGTTCTTC	CASSSGLEIEQFF	-	TRBV19	TRBJ2-1	TRBD2
TGTGCCAGCAGCTCCCAGGTGCGAACTAGCGGGCCTCTAAATGAGCAGTTCTTC	CASSSQVRTSGPLNEQFF	-	TRBV7-3	TRBJ2-1	TRBD2
TGTGCCAGCAGCCAAAGAGGAGGCTATGGCTACACCTTC	CASSQRGGYGYTF	-	TRBV3-1/TRBV3-2	TRBJ1-2	-
TGCAGCGTCCTGGCCCAGGTTGGGGAAAAACTGTTTTTT	CSVLAQVGEKLFF	-	TRBV29-1	TRBJ1-4	-
TGTGCCAGCAGTGCGGCTAGCGGGCCCTACGAGCAGTACTTC	CASSAASGPYEQYF	-	TRBV2	TRBJ2-7	TRBD2
TGTGCCAGCAGCACACCTCTAGCGGGAGTTACCACAGATACGCAGTATTTT	CASSTPLAGVTTDTQYF	-	TRBV5-4	TRBJ2-3	TRBD2
TGTGCCAGCAGTAGCGGGGGAGGGTTCTACGAGCAGTACTTC	CASSSGGGFYEQYF	few	TRBV2	TRBJ2-7	TRBD2
TGTGCCAGCACCTCCGACGGGGAAGCTTTCTTT	CASTSDGEAFF	-	TRBV21-1	TRBJ1-1	-
TGTGCCAGCAGCAGCTGGCAGGGAATCCTCTATGGCTACACCTTC	CASSSWQGILYGYTF	-	TRBV21-1	TRBJ1-2	-
TGTGCCAGTAGTCGGGACAGTCTACCATACTCTGGAAACACCATATATTTT	CASSRDSLPYSGNTIYF	once	TRBV19	TRBJ1-3	TRBD1
TGTGCCAGCAGCTTCTACAGCGGACAGACCGAAGCTTTCTTT	CASSFYSGQTEAFF	few	TRBV5-5	TRBJ1-1	-
TGTGCCAGCAGTGAATCCCGCGTACTCTCTGGGGCCAACGTCCTGACTTTC	CASSESRVLSGANVLTF	-	TRBV25-1	TRBJ2-6	-
TGTGCCAGCCGCTCAGGGTCCTACAATGAGCAGTTCTTC	CASRSGSYNEQFF	-	TRBV27	TRBJ2-1	-
TGTGCCAGCAGCCCCCTGGCAGATTCACCCCTCCACTTT	CASSPLADSPLHF	-	TRBV3-1/TRBV3-2	TRBJ1-6	-
TGTGCCAGTACGACAGGGGGCTCCTCTGGGGCCAACGTCCTGACTTTC	CASTTGGSSGANVLTF	once	TRBV19	TRBJ2-6	TRBD1
TGTGCCAGCTCGCCGAGGGCGGGGCACGCTAATTCACCCCTCCACTTT	CASSPRAGHANSPLHF	once	TRBV18	TRBJ1-6	-
TGTGCCAGCAGCTCAGAGGTCGGGTGGAGTGAAAAACTGTTTTTT	CASSSEVGWSEKLFF	-	TRBV9	TRBJ1-4	-